The next 14 T cell receptor beta chains were all read from a single sample in a study of OX40 agonist ivuxolimab in advanced cancers. Measured with immunoSEQ multiplex PCR; TCRdb has only the in-frame clones, and not every one. The repertoire holds more than 50,000 clones, with approximately 86% as singletons. This specimen consisted of CD4+ or CD8+ T cells sorted from blood, obtained in a trial of the OX40 agonist ivuxolimab. The receptors shown here come from an adult with an advanced solid tumor such as melanoma, head and neck, liver or kidney cancer.

The chain carries TRBV11-2 and TRBJ1-2; no clear D gene. The CDR3 sequence is 15 residues long. Germline V gene sequence: CDR1 SGHAT, CDR2 FQNNGV. V lost 4 bases, J lost 3 bases, and 15 bases lay in between. CDR3 region: CASSSSIPRYYGYTF. The CDR3 DNA is TGTGCCAGCAGCTCGAGCATTCCCAGATACTATGGCTACACCTTC.

The chain joins TRBV27 to TRBJ1-1; D may be TRBD1 (5 bases). Germline CDR1 is MNHEY and CDR2 is SMNVEV (reference sequence). Trimming left V 8 bases short and J 0 bases short, with 16 bases between. This CDR3 spans 15 amino acids. The CDR3 loop reads CASRRGTYMNTEAFF. CDR3 coding DNA: TGTGCCAGCCGGCGGGGGACTTACATGAACACTGAAGCTTTCTTT.

DNA of the CDR3: TGCGCCAGCAGTTTAGTGGGGGACTCAGCTAACTATGGCTACACCTTC. Translated: CASSLVGDSANYGYTF. The chain employs TRBV5-1 and TRBJ1-2; TRBD1 might be the D (5 bases). This CDR3 has 16 residues. Trimming shortened V by 5 bases and J by 0 bases, and 17 bases separated the two germline ends. Germline V CDR1 and CDR2: SGHRS, YFSETQ.

The rearrangement joins TRBV11-2 to TRBJ1-1, with 8 bases lining up with TRBD1. The CDR3 length is 16 residues. The J segment lost 5 bases and the V segment lost 7 bases, leaving 15 bases of the junction unmatched. In germline, CDR1 is SGHAT, CDR2 FQNNGV. The CDR3 region is CASTNTGRQGRTEAFF. Written as DNA, the CDR3 is TGTGCCAGCACCAATACGGGGAGACAGGGGAGGACTGAAGCTTTCTTT.

The V gene is TRBV5-4, the J gene TRBJ2-7; 8 positions agree with TRBD2. The CDR3 is made up of 14 amino acids. V trimming: 4 bases; J trimming: 7 bases; junction bases outside the gene matches: 10. Germline V gene data show CDR1 as SGHNT and CDR2 as YYREEE (reference sequence). CDR3 nucleotide sequence: TGTGCCAGCAGCCCCGGGACGGGGACTAGGGAGCAGTACTTC. It translates to CASSPGTGTREQYF.

The chain has TRBV27 and TRBJ2-1; TRBD1 is a possible D gene (6 bases). CDR3 length equals 15 residues. CDR1 is MNHEY, CDR2 SMNVEV, per germline (reference sequence). V lost 0 bases, J lost 7 bases, and 13 bases lay in between. The CDR3 DNA reads as TGTGCCAGCAGTTTATCTTGGGGGCCGGGGAATGAGCAGTTCTTC. Its translation is CASSLSWGPGNEQFF.

The chain carries TRBV7-3 and TRBJ2-1; 9 bases align to TRBD1. Per germline, CDR1 SGHTA and CDR2 FQGTGA. V shed 4 bases and J 7 bases; nucleotides not matched to a gene: 2. This CDR3 is built from 13 residues. This CDR3 is CASSYGTGNEQFF. The DNA for the CDR3 is TGTGCCAGCAGCTACGGGACAGGGAATGAGCAGTTCTTC.

This chain links TRBV9 with TRBJ2-3; 9 bases align to TRBD1. The CDR3 consists of 15 residues. CDR1 and CDR2 (germline): SGDLS, YYNGEE. J gave up 3 bases and V 1 base, and 3 bases lay outside the gene matches. CDR3 protein: CASSVTGGATDTQYF. CDR3 coding DNA: TGTGCCAGCAGCGTAACAGGGGGCGCGACAGATACGCAGTATTTT.

This rearrangement joins TRBV27 to TRBJ2-5; D perhaps matches TRBD1 (7 bases). Germline CDR1 MNHEY, CDR2 SMNVEV (reference sequence). V was pared by 0 bases and J by 4 bases, with 18 bases between. This CDR3 spans 17 amino acids. CDR3 coding DNA: TGTGCCAGCAGTTTATCCCCTCAGGAGGGGGCAGGAGAGACCCAGTACTTC. Its protein product is CASSLSPQEGAGETQYF.

V gene TRBV28 combines with J gene TRBJ1-4; D gene ambiguous. V lost 5 bases to trimming and J lost 0 bases, with 16 bases between them. This CDR3 has 17 amino acids. CDR1 is MDHEN and CDR2 is SYDVKM in the germline V gene. The chain's CDR3 is CASSGIKAGATNEKLFF. For the CDR3, the DNA is TGTGCCAGCAGTGGGATAAAAGCAGGTGCAACTAATGAAAAACTGTTTTTT.

CDR3 coding DNA: TGTGCCAGCAGCTCCCCGGGACAGGGGAATGGGGCGACCCAGTACTTC. Translation: CASSSPGQGNGATQYF. V is TRBV5-4 and J is TRBJ2-5; 10 bases align to TRBD1. V shed 3 bases, J shed 7 bases, and the junction held 12 bases outside the gene matches. In germline, CDR1 is SGHNT, CDR2 YYREEE (reference sequence). The CDR3 has 16 residues.

This clone was detected a few times. The chain employs TRBV20-1 and TRBJ1-4, with unresolved D. Germline V lookup: CDR1 DFQATT, CDR2 SNEGSKA (reference sequence). The CDR3 has 10 residues. The CDR3 reads CGYRNEKLFF. The CDR3, as DNA: TGCGGATACCGAAATGAAAAACTGTTTTTT.

The genes are TRBV11-2 and TRBJ2-5; tentative D call: TRBD2 (5 bases). Trimming cost V 6 bases and J 3 bases, with 14 bases left between them. Germline loops: CDR1 SGHAT, CDR2 FQNNGV. This CDR3 is 14 amino acids long. The CDR3 DNA sequence: TGTGCCAGCAGAGGAATAAGAGGGAAAGAGACCCAGTACTTC. It codes for CASRGIRGKETQYF.

This chain uses TRBV5-4 with TRBJ2-5; 8 bases align to TRBD2. V lost 1 base and J lost 4; bases outside the gene matches: 6. Germline V gene data show CDR1 as SGHNT and CDR2 as YYREEE (reference sequence). CDR3 size: 15 residues. This chain's CDR3 is CASSLIGGAVETQYF. Written as DNA, the CDR3 is TGTGCCAGCAGCTTGATCGGGGGGGCCGTAGAGACCCAGTACTTC.